The 27 T cell receptor beta chains in this list originate from one sample, sequenced in a study of PD-1 blockade in mismatch repair-deficient tumors. TCRdb keeps only in-frame clones here, not all; method: immunoSEQ multiplex PCR. The repertoire holds about 110,000 clones, with 65% to 80% as singletons. The sample was peripheral blood, taken approximately 14 months after starting pembrolizumab. The origin of the receptors is an adult with mismatch repair-deficient cancer.

The chain links TRBV5-1 to TRBJ2-5; D not resolved. The germline CDR1 and CDR2 sequences are SGHRS and YFSETQ. The CDR3 extends over 15 amino acids. Trimming took 4 bases from V and 2 from J, leaving 15 bases between them. The CDR3 DNA reads as TGCGCCAGCAGCCCCTCACAGATACCTCAAGAGACCCAGTACTTC. It translates to CASSPSQIPQETQYF.

The V gene is TRBV10-3, the J gene TRBJ1-1, with 9 bases identical to TRBD1. The CDR3 is 16 residues long. Germline V gene sequence: CDR1 ENHRY, CDR2 SYGVKD. Losses at the gene ends were 3 bases for V and 0 bases for J; bases not matched to a gene: 5. The CDR3 is CAISDPGQGMNTEAFF. CDR3 nucleotides: TGTGCCATCAGTGATCCGGGACAGGGCATGAACACTGAAGCTTTCTTT.

This clone was counted between two and nine times. This rearrangement joins TRBV19 to TRBJ2-5, with D possibly called TRBD1 or TRBD2 (5 bases each). This CDR3 has 12 residues. Trimming took 3 bases from V and 3 from J, leaving 5 bases between them. The germline gives CDR1 LNHDA, CDR2 SQIVND (reference sequence). The CDR3 DNA is TGTGCCAGTAGTATGGGGGAAGAGACCCAGTACTTC. Amino acid sequence: CASSMGEETQYF.

The chain employs TRBV29-1 and TRBJ2-7; TRBD1 aligns across 8 bases. V lost 1 base, J lost 1 base, and 6 bases stayed unmatched. Germline V gene data show CDR1 as SQVTM and CDR2 as ANQGSEA. The CDR3 has 15 amino acids. CDR3 residues: CSVEAQRTGSYEQYF. The CDR3 region has the DNA TGCAGCGTTGAAGCCCAAAGGACAGGGTCCTACGAGCAGTACTTC.

With respect to this clone: Being one base from a much bigger clone, this may be a read error. The chain combines TRBV7-9 with TRBJ2-7; the D is unclear. Trimming shortened V by 3 bases and J by 0 bases, and 0 bases separated the two germline ends. Per the germline V gene, CDR1 is SEHNR and CDR2 is FQNEAQ (reference sequence). CDR3 length: 11 residues. CDR3 region: CASSFSYEQYF. CDR3 sequence (DNA): TGTGCCAGCAGCTTCTCCTACGAGCAGTACTTC.

The V call is TRBV9, the J call TRBJ1-3; D possibly corresponds to TRBD1 (5 bases). This CDR3 region has 16 residues. Germline V gene lookup returns CDR1 SGDLS and CDR2 YYNGEE. V shed 4 bases and J shed 0 bases, with 14 bases lying between them. The CDR3 nucleotides are TGTGCCAGCAGCTCCCGGGGGGGTAACTCTGGAAACACCATATATTTT. This gives the protein CASSSRGGNSGNTIYF. Complete variable domain (other parts from reference TRBV9 and TRBJ1-3): DSGVTQTPKHLITATGQRVTLRCSPRSGDLSVYWYQQSLDQGLQFLIQYYNGEERAKGNILERFSAQQFPDLHSELNLSSLELGDSALYFCASSSRGGNSGNTIYFGEGSWLTVV.

CDR3 sequence reads: CASGSPGNTIYF. The DNA for the CDR3 is TGTGCCAGCGGGAGCCCTGGAAACACCATATATTTT. The J gene is TRBJ1-3, the V gene TRBV7-6, with D unclear. Germline lookup yields CDR1 SGHVS and CDR2 FNYEAQ. V was pared by 8 bases and J by 2 bases, with 7 bases between. The CDR3 covers 12 residues.

This chain links TRBV2 with TRBJ1-5, with D maybe TRBD1 (5 bases). The germline CDR1 and CDR2 sequences are SNHLY and FYNNEI. V dropped 7 bases and J dropped 11 bases, with 12 bases sitting between them. This CDR3 has 11 residues. This chain's CDR3 is CASKEGDSQHF. Here the CDR3 DNA reads TGTGCCAGCAAAGAAGGGGACTCCCAGCATTTT.

The chain joins TRBV5-6 to TRBJ1-5; the D is unclear. Germline V gene data show CDR1 as SGHDT and CDR2 as YYEEEE. The CDR3 runs to 13 residues. Deletions cut 1 base from V and 2 bases from J, with 4 bases between. The CDR3 coding sequence is TGTGCCAGCAGCTTGAAACGCAATCAGCCCCAGCATTTT. This gives the protein CASSLKRNQPQHF.

The chain employs TRBV7-3 and TRBJ2-1; 11 bases align to TRBD2. Germline V gives CDR1 SGHTA, CDR2 FQGTGA. This CDR3 has 16 amino acids. J gave up 6 bases and V 2 bases, and 6 bases lay outside the gene matches. The CDR3 DNA sequence: TGTGCCAGCAGCTTATCCGTAGCGGGAGGGTCCAATGAGCAGTTCTTC. It yields the protein CASSLSVAGGSNEQFF.

This clone turned up a few times. This sample also contains other DNA sequences that code for the same CDR3. The chain couples TRBV15 to TRBJ2-7; no definite D call. V shed 0 bases and J shed 2 bases, with 8 bases lying between them. The germline V gene encodes CDR1 LNHNV and CDR2 YYDKDF (reference sequence). This CDR3 contains 14 residues. The CDR3 nucleotides read TGTGCCACCAGCAGAGATCCGGGCGCCTACGAGCAGTACTTC. It yields the protein CATSRDPGAYEQYF.

This chain joins TRBV7-3 and TRBJ1-5, with D uncertain. The V and J ends lost 1 base and 6 bases respectively, with 7 bases between them. The germline gives CDR1 SGHTA, CDR2 FQGTGA. CDR3 length: 13 amino acids. The CDR3: CASSLMPGQPQHF. CDR3 in DNA: TGTGCCAGCAGCTTAATGCCTGGTCAGCCCCAGCATTTT.

This clone came up once. V is TRBV20-1 and J is TRBJ2-7, with no clear D. The germline V and J ends were trimmed by 4 bases and 2 bases, with 6 bases remaining between them. Germline CDR1 DFQATT, CDR2 SNEGSKA (reference sequence). The CDR3 length is 11 residues. The CDR3 nucleotides are TGCAGTGCTACCACAACCTACGAGCAGTACTTC. Residues: CSATTTYEQYF.

As for this clone: Distinct nucleotide sequences in the sample also encode this CDR3. This chain links TRBV7-9 with TRBJ1-1; no reliable D call. With 3 bases removed from V and 0 bases from J, the gap between germline ends came to 2 bases. In germline, CDR1 is SEHNR, CDR2 FQNEAQ (reference sequence). The CDR3 contains 12 residues. The CDR3 loop reads CASSLMNTEAFF. Written as DNA, the CDR3 is TGTGCCAGCAGCTTGATGAACACTGAAGCTTTCTTT.

CDR3: CASGRTDLNYGYTF. The CDR3 nucleotides read TGTGCCAGCGGCCGAACTGATCTTAACTATGGCTACACCTTC. The genes are TRBV6-5 and TRBJ1-2; D is unclear. Trimming stripped 8 bases from V and 1 base from J, with 14 bases between. Per germline, CDR1 MNHEY and CDR2 SVGAGI. CDR3 size: 14 residues.

A note on this clone: A much larger clonotype is one base distant, so this may be a read error. J is TRBJ1-1 and V is TRBV27; maybe TRBD1 (5 bases). Germline V gene data show CDR1 as MNHEY and CDR2 as SMNVEV (reference sequence). V was shortened by 2 bases and J by 11 bases, with 15 bases between the two germline ends. This CDR3 is built from 13 residues. CDR3 bases: TGTGCCAGCAGTTTAGGGGCCCAAAGGGACGCTTTCTTT. It yields the protein CASSLGAQRDAFF.

The genes are TRBV7-3 and TRBJ2-3, with D tentatively TRBD2 (6 bases). CDR1 is SGHTA, CDR2 FQGTGA, per germline. This CDR3 is 15 amino acids long. The V gene lost 2 bases and the J gene lost 0 bases, with 9 bases spanning the gap. The CDR3 DNA is TGTGCCAGCAGCTTACTAGCGACTAGCACAGATACGCAGTATTTT. Translating it yields CASSLLATSTDTQYF.

The gene calls are TRBV5-1 and TRBJ2-7; D remains ambiguous. CDR3 size: 13 residues. V gave up 0 bases and J gave up 2 bases, with 6 bases separating them. The germline CDR1 and CDR2 sequences are SGHRS and YFSETQ. The CDR3 nucleotides are TGCGCCAGCAGCTTGGACACGGCCTACGAGCAGTACTTC. This gives the protein CASSLDTAYEQYF.

In this sample, this clone turned up a few times. V usage is TRBV29-1 and J usage is TRBJ1-2; TRBD1 matches at 9 bases. CDR1 and CDR2 from the germline V gene are SQVTM and ANQGSEA. The length of the CDR3 is 13 residues. V trimming: 6 bases; J trimming: 2 bases; junction bases outside the gene matches: 4. The DNA for the CDR3 is TGCAGCGTCGAGACAGGGGGAAACTATGGCTACACCTTC. It translates to CSVETGGNYGYTF.

This clone was seen a single time. The CDR3 DNA reads as TGTGCCTGGAGCCTGGACACCTTTACTGAAGCTTTCTTT. Amino acids: CAWSLDTFTEAFF. The chain carries TRBV30 and TRBJ1-1; a possible D gene is TRBD1 (5 bases). The ends were cut back, 3 bases at V and 5 bases at J, with 13 bases in the middle. This CDR3 has 13 amino acids. Germline values: CDR1 GTSNPN, CDR2 SVGIG (reference sequence).

The chain uses TRBV5-4 and TRBJ2-7, with 7 nucleotides matching TRBD1. V lost 4 bases to trimming and J lost 5 bases; unmatched junction nucleotides: 15. Germline CDR1 SGHNT, CDR2 YYREEE (reference sequence). The CDR3 is 16 residues long. The CDR3 loop reads CASSRKTGNGVDEQYF. For the CDR3, the DNA is TGTGCCAGCAGCCGAAAGACAGGGAACGGGGTAGACGAGCAGTACTTC.

The rearrangement uses TRBV7-2 and TRBJ1-5, with D uncertain. Germline V gives CDR1 SGHTA, CDR2 FQGNSA. Trimming stripped 0 bases from V and 6 bases from J, with 12 bases between. The CDR3 runs 15 residues. This CDR3 is CASSLAPDIGQPQHF. The CDR3 region has the DNA TGTGCCAGCAGCTTAGCGCCCGACATTGGTCAGCCCCAGCATTTT.

This clone was picked up many times. Other DNA variants within this sample encode the same CDR3. The CDR3 sequence: CASSFLGTSSEQFF. The CDR3 DNA sequence: TGTGCCAGCAGCTTTCTAGGGACTAGCAGTGAGCAGTTCTTC. The chain joins TRBV7-2 to TRBJ2-1; 9 nucleotides agree with TRBD2. Germline values: CDR1 SGHTA, CDR2 FQGNSA. The length of the CDR3 is 14 residues. V trimming: 3 bases; J trimming: 9 bases; junction bases outside the gene matches: 6.

This clone has a single count. The chain recombines TRBV6-1 with TRBJ2-7; 8 bases map to TRBD2. Germline V gene sequence: CDR1 MNHNS, CDR2 SASEGT. Unmatched junction bases numbered 10, after V lost 1 base and J lost 2 bases. The CDR3 consists of 17 residues. The CDR3 region is CASSEVETSVVPYEQYF. CDR3 DNA sequence: TGTGCCAGCAGTGAAGTGGAGACTAGCGTAGTTCCCTACGAGCAGTACTTC.

The chain carries TRBV15 and TRBJ2-7; D possibly corresponds to TRBD1 (6 bases). This CDR3 has 14 residues. In germline, CDR1 is LNHNV, CDR2 YYDKDF (reference sequence). The V end was cut by 0 bases, the J end by 5 bases, with 11 bases between. DNA for the CDR3: TGTGCCACCAGCAGAGATCAGGGGATGAACGAGCAGTACTTC. This sequence encodes CATSRDQGMNEQYF.

Here the CDR3 DNA reads TGTGCCGGGGGACAGGGGGCCGGTCAGCCCCAGCATTTT. Amino acid sequence: CAGGQGAGQPQHF. The chain uses TRBV30 and TRBJ1-5, with 12 bases that match TRBD1. V lost 8 bases to trimming and J lost 6 bases; unmatched junction nucleotides: 5. Looked up from germline, CDR1 is GTSNPN and CDR2 is SVGIG (reference sequence). CDR3 length: 13 residues. Based on the CDR3 plus reference TRBV30 and TRBJ1-5, the full variable domain is SQTIHQWPATLVQPVGSPLSLECTVEGTSNPNLYWYRQAAGRGLQLLFYSVGIGQISSEVPQNLSASRPQDRQFILSSKKLLLSDSGFYLCAGGQGAGQPQHFGDGTRLSIL.

The chain has TRBV10-3 and TRBJ2-1; TRBD2 aligns across 12 bases. Germline CDR1 is ENHRY and CDR2 is SYGVKD. This CDR3 has 18 amino acids. Unmatched junction bases numbered 8, after V lost 4 bases and J lost 1 base. The CDR3, as DNA: TGTGCCATCAGTGCTATGATTGGACTAGCGGGGTCCTACAATGAGCAGTTCTTC. Translation: CAISAMIGLAGSYNEQFF.